Shown below are 11 T cell receptor beta chains from a single sample sequenced in a study of blood T cell repertoires in COVID-19. Here immunoSEQ multiplex PCR was the method, and the copy in TCRdb shows in-frame clones only, minus some. The sample records about 430,000 clones, 85% to 90% being singletons. What was sequenced was PBMCs or T cells enriched from blood (not recorded which). Receptor source: a man in his thirties or forties who had recovered from COVID-19.

V is TRBV29-1 and J is TRBJ2-1, with 16 bases identical to TRBD2. The CDR3 has 17 residues. Trimming removed 5 bases from V and 4 bases from J; junction bases left unmatched: 8. Germline V gene sequence: CDR1 SQVTM, CDR2 ANQGSEA. This chain's CDR3 is CSVSPGTSGRVYNEQFF. CDR3 nucleotides: TGCAGCGTTTCTCCGGGGACTAGCGGGAGGGTATACAATGAGCAGTTCTTC.

V and J are TRBV10-2 and TRBJ2-5; the match to TRBD2 covers 9 bases. The V gene's germline CDR1 is WSHSY and CDR2 SAAADI. The V and J ends lost 6 bases and 0 bases, in that order; junction bases with no gene match: 5. The CDR3 runs to 15 residues. The CDR3: CASRRSGGYQETQYF. The CDR3 nucleotides are TGCGCCAGCAGGAGAAGCGGGGGGTACCAAGAGACCCAGTACTTC.

The chain recombines TRBV6-1 with TRBJ2-1; tentative D call: TRBD2 (5 bases). The CDR3 has 18 residues. Trimming took off 3 bases at V and 6 bases at J, with 24 bases between the two ends. The V gene's germline CDR1 is MNHNS and CDR2 SASEGT. The CDR3 is CASSDRAVSGFATNEQFF. CDR3 sequence (DNA): TGTGCCAGCAGTGACCGAGCCGTAAGCGGTTTTGCCACCAATGAGCAGTTCTTC.

The CDR3 sequence is CASSQGLEVTDTQYF. The CDR3 bases are TGTGCCAGCAGCCAAGGACTAGAGGTCACAGATACGCAGTATTTT. The chain carries TRBV7-9 and TRBJ2-3; 7 nucleotides agree with TRBD2. The V gene's germline CDR1 is SEHNR and CDR2 FQNEAQ (reference sequence). The CDR3 extends over 15 amino acids. The junction had 7 bases not matched to a gene; V was cut back by 5 bases and J by 2 bases.

The chain employs TRBV5-6 and TRBJ1-1; D is perhaps TRBD1 (5 bases). V dropped 0 bases and J dropped 2 bases, with 8 bases sitting between them. CDR3 length equals 14 residues. Looked up from germline, CDR1 is SGHDT and CDR2 is YYEEEE. The chain's CDR3 is CASSLGRGNTEAFF. The CDR3, as DNA: TGTGCCAGCAGCTTGGGAAGGGGAAACACTGAAGCTTTCTTT.

J is TRBJ2-1 and V is TRBV10-3, with 10 positions matching TRBD2. The CDR3 extends over 15 amino acids. V was pared by 7 bases and J by 3 bases, with 6 bases of the junction left unmatched. Germline V gene lookup returns CDR1 ENHRY and CDR2 SYGVKD. The CDR3 loop is CAITGGLADYNEQFF. CDR3 nucleotides: TGTGCCATCACTGGAGGACTAGCGGACTACAATGAGCAGTTCTTC.

This chain connects TRBV6-5 to TRBJ2-4; 7 positions agree with TRBD1. Germline values: CDR1 MNHEY, CDR2 SVGAGI. Unmatched junction bases numbered 6, after V lost 4 bases and J lost 3 bases. The CDR3 runs 15 residues. The CDR3 DNA reads TGTGCCAGCAGTTCAGGGGGTATTGGCAAAAACATTCAGTACTTC. Amino acids: CASSSGGIGKNIQYF.

This clone was found a few times. The rearrangement joins TRBV12-3 or TRBV12-4 to TRBJ2-7, with D unresolved. Trimming stripped 6 bases from V and 3 bases from J, with 9 bases between. The CDR3 runs to 12 residues. CDR3 nucleotides: TGTGCCAGCAGGGCTTCCCTCTACGAGCAGTACTTC. Amino acids: CASRASLYEQYF.

This chain connects TRBV5-1 to TRBJ2-5, with 9 nucleotides matching TRBD2. With V trimmed by 0 bases and J by 5 bases, 14 bases remained unmatched. CDR3 length: 18 residues. CDR1 SGHRS and CDR2 YFSETQ come from the germline V gene. CDR3 DNA sequence: TGCGCCAGCAGCTTGGGTGCAAAGGTTGCGGGAGGGGCCGAGACCCAGTACTTC. Amino acid sequence: CASSLGAKVAGGAETQYF.

V and J are TRBV27 and TRBJ2-1, with 7 bases lining up with TRBD2. Germline loops: CDR1 MNHEY, CDR2 SMNVEV (reference sequence). J lost 9 bases, V lost 3 bases, and 11 bases had no gene match. The CDR3 length is 15 residues. In DNA form, the CDR3 reads TGTGCCAGCAGTTTTAGTAGCGGGTGGGGCGCTGAGCAGTTCTTC. This translates into CASSFSSGWGAEQFF.

This chain joins TRBV11-2 and TRBJ2-7; 10 nucleotides align to TRBD1. The CDR3 extends over 18 amino acids. V lost 1 base, J lost 1 base, and 10 bases stayed unmatched. Germline V CDR1 and CDR2: SGHAT, FQNNGV. Here the CDR3 DNA reads TGTGCCAGCAGCTTAGGAGTTTCTGGGGACAGGGGATCCTACGAGCAGTACTTC. Translated, it gives CASSLGVSGDRGSYEQYF.